The 9 T cell receptor beta chains below come from one sample, sequenced in a study of T cell responses to AZD1222 COVID-19 vaccine. The repertoire was sequenced with immunoSEQ multiplex PCR; TCRdb's copy has only in-frame clones and lacks some. The table shows about 120,000 clones, with less than 95% occurring only once. The sample here was peripheral blood, taken on day 0 of AZD1222 vaccination. The source is an adult in good health.

The chain carries TRBV12-3 or TRBV12-4 and TRBJ1-6; D remains ambiguous. This CDR3 contains 13 residues. The V end was cut by 7 bases, the J end by 11 bases, with 15 bases between. For the CDR3, the DNA is TGTGCCAGCACTAGGGAGGGAGTCCCACCCCTCCACTTT. Protein product: CASTREGVPPLHF.

The chain carries TRBV6-2 or TRBV6-3 and TRBJ1-5; no clear D. Deletions cut 6 bases from V and 1 base from J, with 16 bases between. This CDR3 region has 16 residues. Germline V gene lookup returns CDR1 MNHEY and CDR2 SVGEGT. Here the CDR3 reads CASSPHQDTSNQPQHF. CDR3 in DNA: TGTGCCAGCAGCCCTCACCAGGATACAAGCAATCAGCCCCAGCATTTT.

This chain links TRBV7-9 with TRBJ2-2, with TRBD1 matching 7 bases. V was clipped by 1 base and J by 2 bases; unmatched bases: 1. The CDR3 has 15 residues. CDR1 is SEHNR and CDR2 is FQNEAQ in the germline V gene (reference sequence). CDR3 protein: CASSLGDSNTGELFF. The DNA for the CDR3 is TGTGCCAGCAGCTTAGGGGACAGTAACACCGGGGAGCTGTTTTTT.

This clone was detected ten times or more. The chain recombines TRBV11-2 with TRBJ1-6, with TRBD1 as a possible D gene (6 bases). V lost 3 bases and J lost 10, with 16 bases in between. Germline CDR1 SGHAT, CDR2 FQNNGV. There are 15 residues in the CDR3. CDR3 amino acids: CASSLARGGHSPLHF. Here the CDR3 DNA reads TGTGCCAGCAGCTTGGCCCGGGGGGGGCACTCACCCCTCCACTTT.

The V call is TRBV13, the J call TRBJ2-7; 9 nucleotides agree with TRBD2. V dropped 5 bases and J dropped 2; count of bases not matched to a gene: 7. The germline CDR1 and CDR2 sequences are PRHDT and FYEKMQ (reference sequence). This CDR3 contains 15 residues. The CDR3 region has the DNA TGTGCCAGCAGCGATAGAGGCGGGAGGGCCTACGAGCAGTACTTC. Translated, it gives CASSDRGGRAYEQYF.

This clone was found once. The chain recombines TRBV6-1 with TRBJ2-7, with D uncertain. The CDR3 contains 14 residues. Germline V gives CDR1 MNHNS, CDR2 SASEGT. V shed 2 bases and J shed 7 bases, with 15 bases lying between them. DNA of the CDR3: TGTGCCAGCAGTGAACTAACAGCCTCTGGGGAGCAGTACTTC. This gives the protein CASSELTASGEQYF.

The chain carries TRBV18 and TRBJ1-1; possibly TRBD1 for D (5 bases). Germline V gene data show CDR1 as KGHSH and CDR2 as LQKENI. Trimming removed 6 bases at V and 1 base at J, with 12 bases between. The CDR3 totals 14 residues. The CDR3 DNA follows: TGTGCCAGCTCCAGGGACCGCTCGAACACTGAAGCTTTCTTT. This translates into CASSRDRSNTEAFF.

This CDR3 is CASSLSRLGTEDTNEQFF. Written as DNA, the CDR3 is TGTGCCAGCAGCTTAAGTCGGCTCGGGACAGAAGATACAAATGAGCAGTTCTTC. The chain recombines TRBV11-3 with TRBJ2-1, with TRBD1 matching 7 bases. This CDR3 has 18 amino acids. Trimming removed 2 bases from V and 7 bases from J; junction bases left unmatched: 17. Germline V gives CDR1 SGHNT, CDR2 YENEEA.

The chain recombines TRBV28 with TRBJ2-7, with D perhaps TRBD1 (5 bases). Germline CDR1 MDHEN, CDR2 SYDVKM. Deletions cut 7 bases from V and 2 bases from J, with 9 bases between. The CDR3 loop spans 12 amino acids. CDR3 bases: TGTGCCAGCACCCGACAGCCCTACGAGCAGTACTTC. Its protein product is CASTRQPYEQYF.